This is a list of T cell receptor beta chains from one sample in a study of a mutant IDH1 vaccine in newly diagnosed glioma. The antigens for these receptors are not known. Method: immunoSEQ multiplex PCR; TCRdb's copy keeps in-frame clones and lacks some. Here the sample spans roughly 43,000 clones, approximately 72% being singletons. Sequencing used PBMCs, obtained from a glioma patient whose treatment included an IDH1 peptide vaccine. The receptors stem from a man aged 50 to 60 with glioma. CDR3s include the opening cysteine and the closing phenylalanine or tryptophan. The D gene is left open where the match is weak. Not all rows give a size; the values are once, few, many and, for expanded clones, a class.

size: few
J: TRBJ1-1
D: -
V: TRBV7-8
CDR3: CASSLSGEATEAFF
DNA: TGTGCCAGCAGCTTATCAGGGGAGGCCACTGAAGCTTTCTTT

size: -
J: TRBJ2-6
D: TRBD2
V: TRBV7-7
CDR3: CAVRGGAGANVLTF
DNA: TGTGCTGTCCGGGGGGGCGCTGGGGCCAACGTCCTGACTTTC

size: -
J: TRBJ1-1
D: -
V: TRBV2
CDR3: CASSDPSDRATEAFF
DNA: TGTGCCAGCAGTGACCCCTCGGACCGTGCCACTGAAGCTTTCTTT

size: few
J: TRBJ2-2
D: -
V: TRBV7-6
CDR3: CASSLATSGELFF
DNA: TGTGCCAGCAGCTTAGCGACTAGCGGGGAGCTGTTTTTT

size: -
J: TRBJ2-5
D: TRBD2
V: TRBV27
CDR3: CASSHERSGGKETQYF
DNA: TGTGCCAGCAGTCACGAACGGAGCGGGGGAAAAGAGACCCAGTACTTC

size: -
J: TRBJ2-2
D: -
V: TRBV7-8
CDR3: CASRLTVGTGELFF
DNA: TGTGCCAGCAGACTCACGGTCGGGACCGGGGAGCTGTTTTTT

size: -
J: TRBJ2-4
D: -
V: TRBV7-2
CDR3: CASSSRQNKNIQYF
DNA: TGTGCCAGCAGCTCTCGACAGAATAAAAACATTCAGTACTTC

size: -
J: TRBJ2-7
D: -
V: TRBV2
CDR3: CASTPGRSFSYEQYF
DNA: TGTGCCAGCACCCCGGGACGGAGCTTCTCCTACGAGCAGTACTTC

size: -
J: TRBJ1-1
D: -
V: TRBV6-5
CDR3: CASSYSTVGNTEAFF
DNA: TGTGCCAGCAGTTACTCTACAGTGGGGAACACTGAAGCTTTCTTT

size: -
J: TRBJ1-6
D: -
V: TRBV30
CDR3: CAWNPENNSPLHF
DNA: TGTGCCTGGAACCCGGAGAATAATTCACCCCTCCACTTT

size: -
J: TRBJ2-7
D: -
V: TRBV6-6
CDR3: CASSYTRQAYEQYF
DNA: TGTGCCAGCAGTTACACCCGACAGGCCTACGAGCAGTACTTC

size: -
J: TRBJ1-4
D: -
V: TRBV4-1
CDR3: CASSQVQLNEKLFF
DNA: TGCGCCAGCAGCCAAGTGCAGCTAAATGAAAAACTGTTTTTT

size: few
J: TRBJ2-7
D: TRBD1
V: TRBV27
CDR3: CASSLRDSDEQYF
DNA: TGTGCCAGCAGTCTCAGGGACAGCGACGAGCAGTACTTC

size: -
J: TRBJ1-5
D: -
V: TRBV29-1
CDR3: CSGLSNQPQHF
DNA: TGCAGCGGATTAAGCAATCAGCCCCAGCATTTT

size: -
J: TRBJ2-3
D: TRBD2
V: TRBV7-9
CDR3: CASSLGTSGESTDTQYF
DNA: TGTGCCAGCAGCTTAGGGACTAGCGGGGAGAGCACAGATACGCAGTATTTT

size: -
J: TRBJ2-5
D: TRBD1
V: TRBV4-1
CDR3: CASSQEPDRAWETQYF
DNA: TGCGCCAGCAGCCAAGAACCGGACAGGGCGTGGGAGACCCAGTACTTC

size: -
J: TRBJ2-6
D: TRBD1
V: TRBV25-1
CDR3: CAIAGTGTNVLTF
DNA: TGTGCCATCGCCGGGACAGGGACCAACGTCCTGACTTTC

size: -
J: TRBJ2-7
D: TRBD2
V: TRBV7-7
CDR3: CASSPGGGSYEQYF
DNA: TGTGCTAGCAGCCCTGGCGGGGGGTCCTACGAGCAGTACTTC

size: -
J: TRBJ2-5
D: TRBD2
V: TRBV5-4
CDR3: CASSPGGGRETQYF
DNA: TGTGCCAGCAGCCCCGGGGGAGGGCGAGAGACCCAGTACTTC

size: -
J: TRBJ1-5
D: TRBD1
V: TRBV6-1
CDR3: CAITQGTAQPQHF
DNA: TGTGCCATCACACAGGGGACGGCTCAGCCCCAGCATTTT

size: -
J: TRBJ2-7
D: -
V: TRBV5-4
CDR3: CASSLDAGREQYF
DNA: TGTGCCAGCAGCTTGGACGCGGGGAGGGAGCAGTACTTC

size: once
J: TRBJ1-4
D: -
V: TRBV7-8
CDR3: CASSPPGAGNEKLFF
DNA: TGTGCCAGCAGCCCGCCGGGGGCAGGCAATGAAAAACTGTTTTTT

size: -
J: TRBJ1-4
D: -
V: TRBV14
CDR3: CASSQAAEKLFF
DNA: TGTGCCAGCAGCCAAGCGGCTGAAAAACTGTTTTTT

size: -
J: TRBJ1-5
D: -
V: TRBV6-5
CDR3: CASSYGLGDQPQHF
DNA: TGTGCCAGCAGTTACGGGCTGGGGGATCAGCCCCAGCATTTT

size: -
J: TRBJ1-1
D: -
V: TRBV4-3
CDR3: CASSPAQVTGETEAFF
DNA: TGCGCCAGCAGCCCCGCCCAAGTAACTGGGGAGACTGAAGCTTTCTTT

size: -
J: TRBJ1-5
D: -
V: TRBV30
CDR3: CAWSPLRDTYSNQPQHF
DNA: TGTGCCTGGAGTCCCCTCCGGGACACCTATAGCAATCAGCCCCAGCATTTT

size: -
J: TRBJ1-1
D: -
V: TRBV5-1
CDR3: CASRGQPNTEAFF
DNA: TGCGCCAGCAGAGGACAGCCGAACACTGAAGCTTTCTTT

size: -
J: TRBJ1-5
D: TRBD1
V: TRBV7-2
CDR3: CASSSTGAQPQHF
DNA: TGTGCCAGCAGCTCGACAGGGGCCCAGCCCCAGCATTTT

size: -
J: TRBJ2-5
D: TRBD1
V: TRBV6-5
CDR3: CASSPGTGDQETQYF
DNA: TGTGCCAGCAGTCCCGGGACAGGGGACCAAGAGACCCAGTACTTC

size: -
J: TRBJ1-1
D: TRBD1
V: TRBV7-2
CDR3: CASSGDRDPYWAFF
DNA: TGTGCCAGCAGTGGGGACAGGGACCCTTATTGGGCTTTCTTT

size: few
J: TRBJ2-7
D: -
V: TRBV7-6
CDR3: CASSADSGSFYEQYF
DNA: TGTGCCAGCAGCGCCGACAGCGGTTCCTTCTACGAGCAGTACTTC

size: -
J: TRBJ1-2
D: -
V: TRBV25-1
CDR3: CASSEYDLGGDGYTF
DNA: TGTGCCAGCAGTGAATATGATCTGGGGGGAGATGGCTACACCTTC

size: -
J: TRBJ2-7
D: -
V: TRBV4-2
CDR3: CASSQDRTPAYEQYF
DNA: TGTGCCAGCAGCCAAGATCGGACACCAGCCTACGAGCAGTACTTC